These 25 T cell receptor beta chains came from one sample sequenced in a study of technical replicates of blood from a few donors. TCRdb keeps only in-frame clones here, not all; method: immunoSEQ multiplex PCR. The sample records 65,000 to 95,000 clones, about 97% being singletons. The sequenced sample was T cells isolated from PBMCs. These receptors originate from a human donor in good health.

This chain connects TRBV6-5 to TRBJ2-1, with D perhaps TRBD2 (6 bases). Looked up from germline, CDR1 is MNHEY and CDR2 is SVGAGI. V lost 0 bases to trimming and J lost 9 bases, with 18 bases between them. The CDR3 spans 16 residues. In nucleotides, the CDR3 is TGTGCCAGCAGTTACTCGGGGGGAATACACCGGAGTGAGCAGTTCTTC. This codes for CASSYSGGIHRSEQFF.

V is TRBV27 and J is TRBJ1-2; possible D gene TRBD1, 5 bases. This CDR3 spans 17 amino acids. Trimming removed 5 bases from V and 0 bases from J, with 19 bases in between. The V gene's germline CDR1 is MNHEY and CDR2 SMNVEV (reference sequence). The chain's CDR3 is CASSPSPARQTNYGYTF. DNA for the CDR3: TGTGCCAGCAGTCCCTCTCCGGCGCGACAGACTAACTATGGCTACACCTTC.

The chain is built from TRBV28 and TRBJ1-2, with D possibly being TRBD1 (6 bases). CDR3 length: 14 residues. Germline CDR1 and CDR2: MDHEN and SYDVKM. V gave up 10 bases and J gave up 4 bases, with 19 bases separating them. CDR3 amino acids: CATGGPPLSYGYTF. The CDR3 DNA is TGTGCCACCGGGGGGCCCCCATTAAGCTATGGCTACACCTTC.

CDR3 coding DNA: TGCGCCAGCAGCAGGACAGGGGTCACAGATACGCAGTATTTT. It is translated as CASSRTGVTDTQYF. The chain uses TRBV10-1 and TRBJ2-3, with 9 bases that match TRBD1. CDR3 length: 14 amino acids. V lost 6 bases to trimming and J lost 2 bases; unmatched junction nucleotides: 3. Germline V gene lookup returns CDR1 WNHNN and CDR2 SYGVQD (reference sequence).

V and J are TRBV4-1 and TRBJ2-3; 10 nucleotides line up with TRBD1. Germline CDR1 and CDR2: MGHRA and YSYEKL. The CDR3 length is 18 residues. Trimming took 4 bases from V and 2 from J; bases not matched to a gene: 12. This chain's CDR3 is CASSPATGQGYLTDTQYF. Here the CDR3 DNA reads TGCGCCAGCAGCCCAGCAACGGGACAGGGGTATCTCACAGATACGCAGTATTTT.

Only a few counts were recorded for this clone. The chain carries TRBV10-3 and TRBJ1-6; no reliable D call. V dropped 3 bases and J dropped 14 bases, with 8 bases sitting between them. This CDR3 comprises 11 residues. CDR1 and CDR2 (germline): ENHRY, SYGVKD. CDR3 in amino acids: CAISDLEALHF. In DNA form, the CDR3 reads TGTGCCATCAGTGATCTGGAGGCCCTCCACTTT.

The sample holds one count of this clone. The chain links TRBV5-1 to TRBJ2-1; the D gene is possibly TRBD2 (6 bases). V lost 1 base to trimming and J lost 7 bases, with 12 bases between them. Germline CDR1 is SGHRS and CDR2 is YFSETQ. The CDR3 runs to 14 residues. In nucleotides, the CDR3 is TGCGCCAGCAGCTTGCTAGCGTACCCTAATGAGCAGTTCTTC. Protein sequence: CASSLLAYPNEQFF.

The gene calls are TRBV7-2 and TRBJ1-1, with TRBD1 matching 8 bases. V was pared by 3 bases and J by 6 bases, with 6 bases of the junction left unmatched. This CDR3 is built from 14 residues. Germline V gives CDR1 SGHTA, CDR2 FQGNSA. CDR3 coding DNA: TGTGCCAGCAGCTTCTACGGACAGGGCGCTGAAGCTTTCTTT. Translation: CASSFYGQGAEAFF.

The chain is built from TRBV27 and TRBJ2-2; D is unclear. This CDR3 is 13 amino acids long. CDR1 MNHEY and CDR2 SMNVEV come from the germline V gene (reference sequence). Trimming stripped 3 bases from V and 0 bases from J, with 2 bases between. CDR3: CASSFSNTGELFF. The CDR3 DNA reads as TGTGCCAGCAGTTTCTCGAACACCGGGGAGCTGTTTTTT.

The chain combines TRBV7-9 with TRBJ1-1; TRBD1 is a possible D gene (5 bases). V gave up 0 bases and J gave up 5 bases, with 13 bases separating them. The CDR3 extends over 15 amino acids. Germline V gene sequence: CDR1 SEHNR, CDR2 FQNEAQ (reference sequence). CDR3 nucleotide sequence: TGTGCCAGCAGCTTAGCGGGGCAGGGATGGACTGAAGCTTTCTTT. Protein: CASSLAGQGWTEAFF.

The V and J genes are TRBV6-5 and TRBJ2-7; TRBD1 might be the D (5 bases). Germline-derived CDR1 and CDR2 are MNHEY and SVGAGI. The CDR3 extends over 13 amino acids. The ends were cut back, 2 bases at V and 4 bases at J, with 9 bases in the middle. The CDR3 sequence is CASSYDGAYEQYF. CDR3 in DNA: TGTGCCAGCAGTTACGATGGGGCTTACGAGCAGTACTTC.

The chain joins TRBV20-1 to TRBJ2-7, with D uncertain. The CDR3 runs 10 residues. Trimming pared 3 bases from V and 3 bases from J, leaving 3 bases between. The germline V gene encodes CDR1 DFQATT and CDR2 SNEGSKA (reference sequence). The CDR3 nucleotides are TGCAGTGCTAGTATCTACGAGCAGTACTTC. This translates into CSASIYEQYF.

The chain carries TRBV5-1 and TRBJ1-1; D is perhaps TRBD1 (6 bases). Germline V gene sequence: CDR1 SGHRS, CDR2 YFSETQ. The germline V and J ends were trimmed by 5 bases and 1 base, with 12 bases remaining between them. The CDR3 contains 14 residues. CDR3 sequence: CASRRGSENTEAFF. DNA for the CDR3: TGCGCCAGCAGAAGGGGGTCTGAGAACACTGAAGCTTTCTTT.

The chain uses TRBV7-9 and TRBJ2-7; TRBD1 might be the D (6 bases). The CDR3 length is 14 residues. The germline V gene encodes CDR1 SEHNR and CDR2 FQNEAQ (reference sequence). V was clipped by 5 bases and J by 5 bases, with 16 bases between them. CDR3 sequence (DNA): TGTGCCAGCAGCCCCCGACAGGAATCGGACGAGCAGTACTTC. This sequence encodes CASSPRQESDEQYF.

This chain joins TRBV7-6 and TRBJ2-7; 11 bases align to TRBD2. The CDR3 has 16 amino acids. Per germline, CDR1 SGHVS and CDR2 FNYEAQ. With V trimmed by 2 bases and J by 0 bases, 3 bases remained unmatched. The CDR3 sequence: CASSLTTSGTSYEQYF. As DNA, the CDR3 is TGTGCCAGCAGCTTAACGACTAGCGGGACCTCCTACGAGCAGTACTTC.

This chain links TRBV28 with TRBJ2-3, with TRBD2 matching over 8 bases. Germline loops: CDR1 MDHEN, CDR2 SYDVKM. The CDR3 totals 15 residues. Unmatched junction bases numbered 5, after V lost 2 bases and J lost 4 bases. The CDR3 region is CASSLPAGVPDTQYF. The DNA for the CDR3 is TGTGCCAGCAGTTTACCAGCGGGAGTACCAGATACGCAGTATTTT.

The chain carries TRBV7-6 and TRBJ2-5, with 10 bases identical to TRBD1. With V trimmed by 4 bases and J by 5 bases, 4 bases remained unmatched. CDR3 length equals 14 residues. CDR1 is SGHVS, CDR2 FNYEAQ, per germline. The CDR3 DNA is TGTGCCAGCAGCTGGGACAGGGGCGAGGAGACCCAGTACTTC. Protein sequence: CASSWDRGEETQYF.

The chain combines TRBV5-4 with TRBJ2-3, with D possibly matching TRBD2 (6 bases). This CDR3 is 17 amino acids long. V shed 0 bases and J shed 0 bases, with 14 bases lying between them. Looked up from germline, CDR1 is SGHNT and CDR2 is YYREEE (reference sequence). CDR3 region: CASSLDHRGSSTDTQYF. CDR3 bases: TGTGCCAGCAGCTTGGACCACCGGGGGTCGAGCACAGATACGCAGTATTTT. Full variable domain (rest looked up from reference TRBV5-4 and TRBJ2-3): ETGVTQSPTHLIKTRGQQVTLRCSSQSGHNTVSWYQQALGQGPQFIFQYYREEENGRGNFPPRFSGLQFPNYSSELNVNALELDDSALYLCASSLDHRGSSTDTQYFGPGTRLTVL.

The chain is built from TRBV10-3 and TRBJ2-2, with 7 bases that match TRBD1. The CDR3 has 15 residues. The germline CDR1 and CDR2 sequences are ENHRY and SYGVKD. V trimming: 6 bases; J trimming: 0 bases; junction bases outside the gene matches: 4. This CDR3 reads CAISGTVANTGELFF. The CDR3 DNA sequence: TGTGCCATCAGCGGGACAGTCGCGAACACCGGGGAGCTGTTTTTT.

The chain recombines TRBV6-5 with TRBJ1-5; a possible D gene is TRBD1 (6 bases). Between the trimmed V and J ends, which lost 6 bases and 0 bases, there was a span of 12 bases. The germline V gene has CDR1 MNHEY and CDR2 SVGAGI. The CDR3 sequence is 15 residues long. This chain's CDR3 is CASSTDRFSNQPQHF. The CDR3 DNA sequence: TGTGCCAGCAGCACAGACAGGTTTAGCAATCAGCCCCAGCATTTT.

This CDR3 reads CASSTSGRATGELFF. CDR3 sequence (DNA): TGTGCCAGTAGTACTAGCGGGAGGGCCACCGGGGAGCTGTTTTTT. The rearrangement joins TRBV19 to TRBJ2-2, with 12 bases lining up with TRBD2. Germline V gene sequence: CDR1 LNHDA, CDR2 SQIVND (reference sequence). The CDR3 extends over 15 amino acids. V lost 4 bases to trimming and J lost 4 bases; unmatched junction nucleotides: 1.

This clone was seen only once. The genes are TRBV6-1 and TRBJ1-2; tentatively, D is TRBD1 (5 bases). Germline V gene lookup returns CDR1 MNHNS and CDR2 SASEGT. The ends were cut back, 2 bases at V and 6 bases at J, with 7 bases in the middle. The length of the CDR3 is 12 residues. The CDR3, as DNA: TGTGCCAGCAGTGAACAGGGAAATGGCTACACCTTC. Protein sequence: CASSEQGNGYTF.

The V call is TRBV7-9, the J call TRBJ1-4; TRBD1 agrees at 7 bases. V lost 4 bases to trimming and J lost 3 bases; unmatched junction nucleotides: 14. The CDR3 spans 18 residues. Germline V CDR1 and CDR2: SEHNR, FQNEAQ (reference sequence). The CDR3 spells CASSSQGGRGDSNEKLFF. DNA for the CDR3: TGTGCCAGCAGCTCCCAGGGCGGCAGGGGGGATTCTAATGAAAAACTGTTTTTT. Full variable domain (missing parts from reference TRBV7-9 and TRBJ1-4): DTGVSQNPRHKITKRGQNVTFRCDPISEHNRLYWYRQTLGQGPEFLTYFQNEAQLEKSRLLSDRFSAERPKGSFSTLEIQRTEQGDSAMYLCASSSQGGRGDSNEKLFFGSGTQLSVL.

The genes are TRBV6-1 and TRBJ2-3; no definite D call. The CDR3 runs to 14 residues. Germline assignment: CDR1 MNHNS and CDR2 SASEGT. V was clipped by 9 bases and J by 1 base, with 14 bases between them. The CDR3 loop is CASVSSGGTDTQYF. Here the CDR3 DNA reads TGTGCCAGTGTGAGTTCGGGTGGCACAGATACGCAGTATTTT.

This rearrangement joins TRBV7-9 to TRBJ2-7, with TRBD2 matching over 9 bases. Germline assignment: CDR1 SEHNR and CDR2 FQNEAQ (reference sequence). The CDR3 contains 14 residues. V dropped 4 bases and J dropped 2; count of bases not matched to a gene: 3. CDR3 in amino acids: CASSSASGAYEQYF. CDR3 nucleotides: TGTGCCAGCAGCTCCGCTAGCGGGGCCTACGAGCAGTACTTC.